This TCR beta chain came from a study of OX40 agonist ivuxolimab in advanced cancers. The CDR3 totals 13 residues. V was cut by 7 bases and J by 0 bases, with 4 bases left in between. The germline V gene has CDR1 MRHNA and CDR2 SNTAGT. General observations from the study: Expansion of clones was among the lowest in partial responders at 0.1-3.0 mg/kg.

Using immunoSEQ multiplex PCR, the repertoire was profiled, and TCRdb retains in-frame clones only, with some absent. The top ten hold approximately 0.69% of the sample, which has about 80,000 clones, over 90% seen once. As to this clone: Its antigen is undetermined.

The TCR originated in an adult with an advanced solid tumor such as melanoma, head and neck, liver or kidney cancer. The chain employs TRBV6-4 and TRBJ2-6; D gene unclear. Sequencing used CD4+ or CD8+ T cells sorted from blood, obtained in a trial of the OX40 agonist ivuxolimab. The CDR3 coding sequence is TGTGCCAGCAAAGGCTCTGGGGCCAACGTCCTGACTTTC. Amino acid sequence: CASKGSGANVLTF.